Given below is one TCR beta chain in context. Antigen unknown. PCR used 60 Vbeta primers and 13 Jbeta primers. Produced via immunoSEQ multiplex PCR; TCRdb's table is partial and in-frame only. Here the sample spans approximately 190,000 clones, about 84% being singletons. The data belong to a study of cytomegalovirus exposure and HLA in healthy donors. Overall study findings and caveats: Later analysis identified a missense DCLRE1C variant that was linked to TCR beta V- and J-gene trimming.

Deletions cut 7 bases from V and 4 bases from J, with 23 bases between. The CDR3 is 16 residues long. The germline V gene encodes CDR1 SGHRS and CDR2 YFSETQ. Healthy bone marrow donors made up the cohort. This rearrangement joins TRBV5-1 to TRBJ2-5, with D possibly being TRBD2 (6 bases). The receptor comes from a man aged 45-65 years in good health and CMV-seronegative. Sequencing was performed on PBMCs. CDR3 residues: CASQTSTSRRGETQYF. CDR3 bases: TGCGCCAGCCAGACGTCAACCTCCCGGAGGGGAGAGACCCAGTACTTC.